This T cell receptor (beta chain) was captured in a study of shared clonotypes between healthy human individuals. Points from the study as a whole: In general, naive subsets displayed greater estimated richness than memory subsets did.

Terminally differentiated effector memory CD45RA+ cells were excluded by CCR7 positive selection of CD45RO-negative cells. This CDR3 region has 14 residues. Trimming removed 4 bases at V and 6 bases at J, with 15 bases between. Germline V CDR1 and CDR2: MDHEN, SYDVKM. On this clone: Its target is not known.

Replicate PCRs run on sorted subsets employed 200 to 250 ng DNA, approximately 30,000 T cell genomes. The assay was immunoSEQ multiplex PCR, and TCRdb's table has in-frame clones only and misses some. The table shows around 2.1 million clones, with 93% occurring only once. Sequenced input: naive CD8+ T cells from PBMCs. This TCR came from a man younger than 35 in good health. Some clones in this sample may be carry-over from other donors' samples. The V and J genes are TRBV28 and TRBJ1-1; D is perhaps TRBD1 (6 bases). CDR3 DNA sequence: TGTGCCAGCAGTTACAGTGGGGGGGCGGCTGAAGCTTTCTTT. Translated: CASSYSGGAAEAFF.